This TCR beta chain is drawn from a study of PD-1 blockade in mismatch repair-deficient tumors. The germline gives CDR1 WSHSY, CDR2 SAAADI. Trimming took 6 bases from V and 1 from J, leaving 9 bases between them. The CDR3 covers 14 residues. Some clones are missing from TCRdb's copy, which holds only in-frame ones; the method was immunoSEQ multiplex PCR. The sample includes 40,000 to 60,000 clones, approximately 80% of them seen just once. Sample: PBMCs, taken before pembrolizumab treatment. The clonotype originates from an adult with mismatch repair-deficient cancer. This chain joins TRBV10-2 and TRBJ2-2; perhaps TRBD1 as D (5 bases). The CDR3 coding sequence is TGCGCCAGCAGATTTACAGGGAACACCGGGGAGCTGTTTTTT. Protein product: CASRFTGNTGELFF.